Below are 16 T cell receptor beta chains sequenced from a single sample in a study of T cells in Graves' hyperthyroidism and ophthalmopathy. RNA transcripts yielded amplified TCR beta CDR3 regions. RT-PCR in the first round (using the HTBI primer set) targeted the TCR CDR3. Using its own MiXCR run on the multiplex PCR reads, TCRdb lists one record per CDR3 protein. This sample has 550,000 to 700,000 distinct CDR3 sequences, with 35% to 55% found just once. Sequencing was done on a sample of peripheral blood or thyroid tissue (not recorded which). The receptors originated from an adult woman with Graves' disease, either hyperthyroidism or ophthalmopathy (not recorded which).

This clonotype was detected only a few times. This chain uses TRBV6-5 with TRBJ1-6; the D gene is possibly TRBD1 (5 bases). This CDR3 has 17 amino acids. Germline assignment: CDR1 MNHEY and CDR2 SVGAGI. V lost 2 bases and J 5 bases, leaving 16 bases between the germline ends. CDR3 coding DNA: TGTGCCAGCAGTTACGGTTCTGCGCGCAGGGATAATTCACCCCTCCACTTT. It codes for CASSYGSARRDNSPLHF.

As concerns this clonotype: A read error is possible here, since a much larger clone lies one base away. The CDR3 loop reads CASGRTGGYGYTF. The CDR3 nucleotides read TGTGCCAGCGGACGAACCGGTGGCTATGGCTACACCTTC. The chain couples TRBV12-3 or TRBV12-4 to TRBJ1-2; D is undetermined. The CDR3 loop spans 13 amino acids. The V end lost 8 bases, the J end lost 4 bases, and 14 bases lay between the germline ends.

The V call is TRBV6-5, the J call TRBJ1-6; D gene ambiguous. V shed 4 bases and J shed 4 bases, with 8 bases lying between them. Germline CDR1 and CDR2: MNHEY and SVGAGI. The CDR3 is 14 amino acids. The CDR3 bases are TGTGCCAGCAGTTTAAAATTTTATAATTCACCCCTCCACTTT. Translated, it gives CASSLKFYNSPLHF.

This clonotype turned up a few times. The rearrangement joins TRBV10-3 to TRBJ2-6; D not certain. CDR3 length equals 17 residues. Deletions cut 4 bases from V and 0 bases from J, with 13 bases between. Germline V gives CDR1 ENHRY, CDR2 SYGVKD. This CDR3 reads CAISAVRSSSGANVLTF. Here the CDR3 DNA reads TGTGCCATCAGTGCAGTTAGAAGTAGCTCTGGGGCCAACGTCCTGACTTTC.

The chain's CDR3 is CASSLTGGYSNQPQHF. CDR3 nucleotide sequence: TGTGCCAGCAGTTTAACAGGGGGGTATAGCAATCAGCCCCAGCATTTT. The chain carries TRBV28 and TRBJ1-5, with TRBD1 identical over 8 bases. Germline CDR1 and CDR2: MDHEN and SYDVKM. The ends lost 2 bases at V and 0 bases at J; junction bases unmatched: 3. CDR3 length equals 16 residues.

This clonotype has ten or more counts. This chain links TRBV9 with TRBJ1-4; D might be TRBD1 (6 bases). This CDR3 contains 16 residues. Trimming removed 0 bases at V and 0 bases at J, with 9 bases between. CDR1 is SGDLS, CDR2 YYNGEE, per germline. CDR3 DNA sequence: TGTGCCAGCAGCGTAGGGACAGCCGCAACTAATGAAAAACTGTTTTTT. The encoded protein is CASSVGTAATNEKLFF.

This clonotype has at least ten counts. The chain combines TRBV27 with TRBJ1-2; D is possibly TRBD1 (6 bases). V was shortened by 5 bases and J by 0 bases, with 10 bases between the two germline ends. Per the germline V gene, CDR1 is MNHEY and CDR2 is SMNVEV (reference sequence). CDR3 size: 14 residues. The CDR3 loop reads CASSANRANYGYTF. CDR3 nucleotide sequence: TGTGCCAGCAGTGCTAACAGGGCTAACTATGGCTACACCTTC.

V usage is TRBV10-3 and J usage is TRBJ1-2, with D possibly TRBD1 on 5 matching bases. Germline CDR1 ENHRY, CDR2 SYGVKD. The CDR3 totals 15 residues. V shed 0 bases and J shed 4 bases, with 12 bases lying between them. The CDR3 DNA is TGTGCCATCAGTGAGTCGGGGCAGGCCGGCTATGGCTACACCTTC. Translated: CAISESGQAGYGYTF.

The CDR3, as DNA: TGTGCCAGCAGCCTGGACTCCACTAGAACGGCCTACGAGCAGTACTTC. As protein: CASSLDSTRTAYEQYF. This chain links TRBV7-9 with TRBJ2-7; D perhaps matches TRBD2 (5 bases). The ends were cut back, 5 bases at V and 2 bases at J, with 19 bases in the middle. CDR3 length: 16 residues. Germline CDR1 SEHNR, CDR2 FQNEAQ (reference sequence).

This chain connects TRBV7-2 to TRBJ2-5; 8 bases map to TRBD1. Germline CDR1 SGHTA, CDR2 FQGNSA. The V and J ends lost 5 bases and 4 bases, in that order; junction bases with no gene match: 9. This CDR3 comprises 15 residues. The CDR3 DNA sequence: TGTGCCAGCAGCCGCAGGGGGCCCCCGGGAGAGACCCAGTACTTC. Translating it yields CASSRRGPPGETQYF.

V usage is TRBV9 and J usage is TRBJ2-5; D perhaps matches TRBD1 (7 bases). V gave up 7 bases and J gave up 4 bases, with 14 bases separating them. This CDR3 has 13 amino acids. Germline values: CDR1 SGDLS, CDR2 YYNGEE. CDR3 amino acids: CASATGEAETQYF. The CDR3 DNA is TGTGCCAGCGCAACAGGGGAGGCAGAGACCCAGTACTTC.

This clonotype was seen at least ten times. The chain is built from TRBV11-2 and TRBJ2-2, with 7 positions matching TRBD1. After removal of 2 bases from V and 6 bases from J, the junction contained 18 bases not matched to a gene. The germline CDR1 and CDR2 sequences are SGHAT and FQNNGV. This CDR3 has 19 amino acids. CDR3 nucleotide sequence: TGTGCCAGCAGCTTATCAGCCGTTATGGGTATTGGGACAGCCGGGGAGCTGTTTTTT. This codes for CASSLSAVMGIGTAGELFF.

The chain is built from TRBV19 and TRBJ2-2; D ambiguous. CDR1 LNHDA and CDR2 SQIVND come from the germline V gene (reference sequence). CDR3 length: 15 residues. V was trimmed by 7 bases and J by 0 bases, leaving 12 bases between them. CDR3 bases: TGTGCCAGTATCCCTAGGGATTCGAACACCGGGGAGCTGTTTTTT. Its translation: CASIPRDSNTGELFF.

This clonotype was counted ten times or more. The rearrangement uses TRBV6-4 and TRBJ2-2; 10 bases align to TRBD2. The CDR3 contains 15 residues. J gave up 1 base and V 5 bases, and 1 base lay outside the gene matches. In germline, CDR1 is MRHNA, CDR2 SNTAGT. CDR3 in DNA: TGTGCCAGCAGTCAGCGGGAGGGGAACACCGGGGAGCTGTTTTTT. Translating it yields CASSQREGNTGELFF.

The chain recombines TRBV11-2 with TRBJ1-3; TRBD1 matches at 8 bases. V lost 2 bases, J lost 4 bases, and 7 bases stayed unmatched. The V gene's germline CDR1 is SGHAT and CDR2 FQNNGV. This CDR3 is 16 amino acids long. CDR3 protein: CASSLRAGGLGNTIYF. CDR3 nucleotide sequence: TGTGCCAGCAGCTTAAGGGCAGGGGGCTTGGGAAACACCATATATTTT.

This clonotype was recorded many times. This chain links TRBV2 with TRBJ2-7; 8 bases are shared with TRBD1. The germline V gene encodes CDR1 SNHLY and CDR2 FYNNEI. After removal of 3 bases from V and 6 bases from J, the junction contained 7 bases not matched to a gene. The CDR3 contains 14 residues. The CDR3 nucleotides are TGTGCCAGCAGTGAGGACAGGGAAGGGCCCGAGCAGTACTTC. Encoded protein: CASSEDREGPEQYF.